Shown below are 28 T cell receptor beta chains from a single sample sequenced in a study of control samples from healthy donors and cancer patients. TCRdb keeps only in-frame clones here, not all; method: immunoSEQ multiplex PCR. The data contain approximately 180,000 clones, more than 85% of them singletons. The sample consisted of blood. Receptors were obtained from a woman between 35 and 50 years old in good health.

The genes are TRBV7-6 and TRBJ2-3, with 13 bases aligning to TRBD2. The CDR3 has 16 amino acids. CDR1 is SGHVS and CDR2 is FNYEAQ in the germline V gene. Trimming removed 5 bases from V and 2 bases from J; junction bases left unmatched: 4. The CDR3 region has the DNA TGTGCCAGCAGCCTGGGACTAGCGGGAAACACAGATACGCAGTATTTT. Its protein is CASSLGLAGNTDTQYF.

V gene TRBV7-9 combines with J gene TRBJ1-3; D gene ambiguous. Between the trimmed V and J ends, which lost 0 bases and 2 bases, there was a span of 5 bases. This CDR3 spans 14 amino acids. Per germline, CDR1 SEHNR and CDR2 FQNEAQ (reference sequence). This CDR3 reads CASSLAGTGNTIYF. The CDR3 coding sequence is TGTGCCAGCAGCTTAGCCGGGACTGGAAACACCATATATTTT.

V gene TRBV10-1 combines with J gene TRBJ1-1; 9 bases line up with TRBD1. The V segment lost 4 bases and the J segment 0 bases; nucleotides outside the gene matches: 6. CDR1 WNHNN and CDR2 SYGVQD come from the germline V gene (reference sequence). This CDR3 is built from 16 residues. The CDR3 reads CASSVHRGPVNTEAFF. In DNA form, the CDR3 reads TGCGCCAGCAGTGTCCACAGGGGGCCGGTGAACACTGAAGCTTTCTTT.

The CDR3 region has the DNA TGTGCCAGCAGTCTCGGACAGGGGATGTATACGAACACTGAAGCTTTCTTT. This encodes CASSLGQGMYTNTEAFF. The gene calls are TRBV6-2 or TRBV6-3 and TRBJ1-1, with 9 bases fitting TRBD1. The CDR3 contains 17 residues. In germline, CDR1 is MNHEY, CDR2 SVGEGT. V dropped 5 bases and J dropped 1; count of bases not matched to a gene: 11.

The gene calls are TRBV6-1 and TRBJ2-1, with 7 nucleotides matching TRBD2. The germline V gene has CDR1 MNHNS and CDR2 SASEGT. Germline trimming cut 1 base from V and 8 bases from J; bases unmatched to any gene: 8. The CDR3 length is 15 residues. In nucleotides, the CDR3 is TGTGCCAGCAGTGAAGACTGGGGGGGGGTGGATGAGCAGTTCTTC. It yields the protein CASSEDWGGVDEQFF.

The chain is built from TRBV5-1 and TRBJ2-1; 9 bases align to TRBD1. Germline assignment: CDR1 SGHRS and CDR2 YFSETQ. With V trimmed by 4 bases and J by 4 bases, 6 bases remained unmatched. This CDR3 spans 15 amino acids. The CDR3 region is CASSPTGGKYNEQFF. The CDR3 bases are TGCGCCAGCAGCCCGACAGGGGGTAAATACAATGAGCAGTTCTTC.

This clone is a singleton in its sample. This sequence joins TRBV5-6 and TRBJ1-2; D gene ambiguous. The V and J ends lost 4 bases and 1 base respectively, with 11 bases between them. This CDR3 spans 14 amino acids. Per germline, CDR1 SGHDT and CDR2 YYEEEE. As DNA, the CDR3 is TGTGCCAGCAGCCCGCGCCGGGATAACTATGGCTACACCTTC. Translation gives CASSPRRDNYGYTF.

The chain has TRBV27 and TRBJ1-5; a weak D match, TRBD1 (6 bases). The CDR3 extends over 14 amino acids. Per germline, CDR1 MNHEY and CDR2 SMNVEV (reference sequence). V was pared by 8 bases and J by 1 base, with 12 bases between. The CDR3 loop reads CASRDRYSNQPQHF. The DNA of the CDR3 is TGTGCCAGCCGTGACAGGTACAGCAATCAGCCCCAGCATTTT.

This chain joins TRBV30 and TRBJ2-7; 7 nucleotides agree with TRBD2. The J segment lost 3 bases and the V segment lost 2 bases, leaving 16 bases of the junction unmatched. Germline CDR1 is GTSNPN and CDR2 is SVGIG (reference sequence). The CDR3 covers 17 residues. CDR3 in amino acids: CAWSTDYAGVPYYEQYF. CDR3 coding DNA: TGTGCCTGGAGTACCGATTATGCGGGGGTCCCCTACTACGAGCAGTACTTC.

V and J are TRBV27 and TRBJ2-1, with D perhaps TRBD2 (6 bases). Trimming took 5 bases from V and 6 from J, leaving 14 bases between them. The germline gives CDR1 MNHEY, CDR2 SMNVEV (reference sequence). The CDR3 is 14 residues long. CDR3 protein: CASSRLETPNEQFF. The CDR3 DNA is TGTGCCAGCAGTAGACTAGAGACTCCCAATGAGCAGTTCTTC.

The chain has TRBV29-1 and TRBJ1-2, with D perhaps matching TRBD1 (6 bases). V gave up 6 bases and J gave up 8 bases, with 13 bases separating them. Per germline, CDR1 SQVTM and CDR2 ANQGSEA. The CDR3 spans 11 residues. CDR3 coding DNA: TGCAGCGTCGAGGGGGGTATCGGCTACACCTTC. This sequence encodes CSVEGGIGYTF.

The CDR3 region is CASSVPNGGGYTF. In DNA, the CDR3 is TGCGCCAGCAGTGTACCGAATGGGGGCGGCTACACCTTC. The J gene is TRBJ1-2, the V gene TRBV10-2; a weak D match, TRBD1 (6 bases). Germline V lookup: CDR1 WSHSY, CDR2 SAAADI. The CDR3 loop spans 13 amino acids. Trimming cost V 4 bases and J 8 bases, with 14 bases left between them.

This chain connects TRBV10-3 to TRBJ1-3; no clear D. The CDR3 covers 15 residues. Trimming removed 0 bases from V and 0 bases from J, with 6 bases in between. CDR1 is ENHRY and CDR2 is SYGVKD in the germline V gene. The CDR3 bases are TGTGCCATCAGTGAGTCCCGGACCTCTGGAAACACCATATATTTT. Its protein is CAISESRTSGNTIYF.

J is TRBJ1-6 and V is TRBV4-1, with 9 positions matching TRBD1. Trimming removed 1 base from V and 7 bases from J; junction bases left unmatched: 2. Germline lookup yields CDR1 MGHRA and CDR2 YSYEKL. This CDR3 comprises 15 residues. CDR3 protein: CASSQVGQGNSPLHF. CDR3 coding DNA: TGCGCCAGCAGCCAAGTGGGACAGGGCAATTCACCCCTCCACTTT.

V is TRBV6-2 or TRBV6-3 and J is TRBJ1-5; D is uncertain. This CDR3 is 14 amino acids long. With 2 bases removed from V and 4 bases from J, the gap between germline ends came to 9 bases. Germline-derived CDR1 and CDR2 are MNHEY and SVGEGT. The CDR3 DNA follows: TGTGCCAGCAGTTACAGAGGCAGTAATCAGCCCCAGCATTTT. This gives the protein CASSYRGSNQPQHF.

This clone was counted a single time. The chain links TRBV19 to TRBJ2-7; the D gene is possibly TRBD2 (5 bases). The CDR3 sequence is 15 residues long. V lost 5 bases to trimming and J lost 2 bases, with 16 bases between them. Germline loops: CDR1 LNHDA, CDR2 SQIVND (reference sequence). CDR3 nucleotides: TGTGCCAGTAGTCCCTTGCTCCTAGCTACCTACGAGCAGTACTTC. This gives the protein CASSPLLLATYEQYF.

The chain has TRBV5-1 and TRBJ1-1, with 8 bases lining up with TRBD1. With 5 bases clipped from V and 9 bases from J, the junction kept 12 bases outside the gene matches. Germline V CDR1 and CDR2: SGHRS, YFSETQ. The CDR3 spans 14 residues. CDR3 DNA: TGCGCCAGCAGGATTGGCGAGACAGGGGTCAAAGCTTTCTTT. Its protein is CASRIGETGVKAFF.

This clone showed up many times. The chain has TRBV11-2 and TRBJ2-5; D gene ambiguous. Germline CDR1 reads SGHAT; CDR2 reads FQNNGV. The CDR3 has 13 residues. Between the trimmed V and J ends, which lost 4 bases and 3 bases, there was a span of 9 bases. CDR3 coding DNA: TGTGCCAGCAGCTCGGGTGTTAAAGAGACCCAGTACTTC. This codes for CASSSGVKETQYF.

The chain couples TRBV14 to TRBJ1-2; D gene unclear. Germline V CDR1 and CDR2: SGHDN, FVKESK. Trimming removed 0 bases at V and 8 bases at J, with 16 bases between. The CDR3 has 15 residues. CDR3 residues: CASSQEEQRLVGYTF. The CDR3 bases are TGTGCCAGCAGCCAAGAAGAACAGCGGTTGGTAGGCTACACCTTC.

The chain combines TRBV9 with TRBJ2-1; 11 nucleotides agree with TRBD2. The germline V gene encodes CDR1 SGDLS and CDR2 YYNGEE. There are 14 residues in the CDR3. After removal of 4 bases from V and 8 bases from J, the junction contained 5 bases not matched to a gene. As DNA, the CDR3 is TGTGCCAGCAGCCCTAGCGGGGGGCCCTATGAGCAGTTCTTC. Protein: CASSPSGGPYEQFF. Filled out from reference TRBV9 and TRBJ2-1, the complete variable domain reads DSGVTQTPKHLITATGQRVTLRCSPRSGDLSVYWYQQSLDQGLQFLIQYYNGEERAKGNILERFSAQQFPDLHSELNLSSLELGDSALYFCASSPSGGPYEQFFGPGTRLTVL.

In DNA, the CDR3 is TGTGCCAGCAGCCAAGACAGGAGTCGCTATGGCTACACCTTC. Its protein product is CASSQDRSRYGYTF. The chain recombines TRBV14 with TRBJ1-2; D unclear. The CDR3 has 14 residues. CDR1 SGHDN and CDR2 FVKESK come from the germline V gene. V lost 0 bases and J lost 4, with 9 bases in between. The complete variable domain, with remaining parts taken from reference TRBV14 and TRBJ1-2, reads EAGVTQFPSHSVIEKGQTVTLRCDPISGHDNLYWYRRVMGKEIKFLLHFVKESKQDESGMPNNRFLAERTGGTYSTLKVQPAELEDSGVYFCASSQDRSRYGYTFGSGTRLTVV.

This rearrangement joins TRBV2 to TRBJ2-5; 9 bases agree with TRBD2. The V gene end was trimmed by 3 bases and the J gene end by 8 bases; junction bases not matched to a gene: 7. The CDR3 sequence is 14 residues long. Germline values: CDR1 SNHLY, CDR2 FYNNEI. For the CDR3, the DNA is TGTGCCAGCAGTGAGCGGGGGGGCAGTGTTACCCAGTACTTC. This gives the protein CASSERGGSVTQYF. Supplemented by reference TRBV2 and TRBJ2-5, the full variable domain reads EPEVTQTPSHQVTQMGQEVILRCVPISNHLYFYWYRQILGQKVEFLVSFYNNEISEKSEIFDDQFSVERPDGSNFTLKIRSTKLEDSAMYFCASSERGGSVTQYFGPGTRLLVL.

The V gene is TRBV13, the J gene TRBJ2-5, with 8 bases aligning to TRBD2. J lost 2 bases, V lost 5 bases, and 19 bases had no gene match. Germline V lookup: CDR1 PRHDT, CDR2 FYEKMQ (reference sequence). The CDR3 covers 19 residues. CDR3 region: CASSHPPPGGSPGQETQYF. CDR3 nucleotide sequence: TGTGCCAGCAGCCACCCCCCTCCGGGGGGGTCCCCCGGTCAAGAGACCCAGTACTTC.

The count of this clone is one. This chain uses TRBV19 with TRBJ2-7, with 7 nucleotides matching TRBD2. Trimming removed 2 bases from V and 0 bases from J; junction bases left unmatched: 10. Per the germline V gene, CDR1 is LNHDA and CDR2 is SQIVND (reference sequence). This CDR3 spans 17 amino acids. The CDR3 nucleotides read TGTGCCAGTAGTATAATCCCGGGAGGTACCCACTCCTACGAGCAGTACTTC. Translated: CASSIIPGGTHSYEQYF.

The chain couples TRBV10-3 to TRBJ2-7; D is perhaps TRBD2 (7 bases). Looked up from germline, CDR1 is ENHRY and CDR2 is SYGVKD. The CDR3 consists of 15 residues. V lost 6 bases and J lost 3, with 18 bases in between. The CDR3 DNA follows: TGTGCCATCAGGGAGCCCGGGGGGCCATACTACGAGCAGTACTTC. Translation: CAIREPGGPYYEQYF.

This clone has only one observation. V and J are TRBV19 and TRBJ1-2; 7 bases match TRBD1. The CDR3 covers 15 residues. Germline V gene data show CDR1 as LNHDA and CDR2 as SQIVND (reference sequence). Germline trimming cut 4 bases from V and 5 bases from J; bases unmatched to any gene: 10. CDR3 nucleotides: TGTGCCAGTAGTAGGGGACAGCCACAACTTTATGGCTACACCTTC. Its translation is CASSRGQPQLYGYTF.

The genes are TRBV19 and TRBJ1-3; D is ambiguous. Trimming shortened V by 5 bases and J by 0 bases, and 11 bases separated the two germline ends. The germline CDR1 and CDR2 sequences are LNHDA and SQIVND (reference sequence). The CDR3 runs to 15 residues. CDR3 sequence reads: CASSARISSGNTIYF. In DNA, the CDR3 is TGTGCCAGTAGTGCCCGCATAAGCTCTGGAAACACCATATATTTT.

This rearrangement joins TRBV7-7 to TRBJ2-5; 7 bases are shared with TRBD2. There are 17 residues in the CDR3. V shed 5 bases, J shed 8 bases, and the junction held 20 bases outside the gene matches. The germline gives CDR1 SSHAT, CDR2 FNYEAQ (reference sequence). The CDR3 is CASSPGWGGLNPVTQYF. The DNA for the CDR3 is TGTGCCAGCAGCCCAGGTTGGGGGGGACTTAACCCGGTAACCCAGTACTTC.